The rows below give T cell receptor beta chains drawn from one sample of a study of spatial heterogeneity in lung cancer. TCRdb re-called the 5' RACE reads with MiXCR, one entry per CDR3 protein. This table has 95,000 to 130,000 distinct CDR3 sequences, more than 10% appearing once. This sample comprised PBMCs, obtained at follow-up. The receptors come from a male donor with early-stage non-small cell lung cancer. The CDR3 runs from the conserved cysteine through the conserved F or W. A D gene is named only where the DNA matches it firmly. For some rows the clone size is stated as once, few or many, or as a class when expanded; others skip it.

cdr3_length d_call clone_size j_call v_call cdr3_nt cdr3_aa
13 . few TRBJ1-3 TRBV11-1 TGTGCCAGCAGCTTCGACTCTGGAAACACCATATATTTT CASSFDSGNTIYF
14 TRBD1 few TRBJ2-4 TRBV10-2 TGCGCCAGCAGTGACCCAGGGGGCGGGTACATTCAGTACTTC CASSDPGGGYIQYF
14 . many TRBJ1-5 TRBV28 TGTGCCAGCACCCTGTCTGTTAGCAATCAGCCCCAGCATTTT CASTLSVSNQPQHF
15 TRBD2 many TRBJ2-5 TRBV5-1 TGCGCCAGCAGCATTAGCGGGGGGGCCGAAGAGACCCAGTACTTC CASSISGGAEETQYF
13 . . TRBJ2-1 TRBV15 TGTGCCACCGGGATAGAGCCTCACAATGAGCAGTTCTTC CATGIEPHNEQFF
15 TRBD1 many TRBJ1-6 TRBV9 TGTGCCAGCAGCGTAGGGAGGACAGGGGGTGTTACCCTCCACTTT CASSVGRTGGVTLHF
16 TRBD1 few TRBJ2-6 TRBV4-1 TGCGCCAGCAGCCTAGAACAGGGGGTTGGGGCCAACGTCCTGACTTTC CASSLEQGVGANVLTF
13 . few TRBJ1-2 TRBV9 TGTGCCAGCAGCGTAGGGAGGGGACAAGGCTACACCTTC CASSVGRGQGYTF
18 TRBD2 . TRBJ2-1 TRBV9 TGTGCCAGCAGCCCCCACCCCGGGACTAGCGGGGTTTACAATGAGCAGTTCTTC CASSPHPGTSGVYNEQFF
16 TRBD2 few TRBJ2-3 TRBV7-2 TGTGCCAGCAGCCGTGGACTAGCGGGGGGTTCAGATACGCAGTATTTT CASSRGLAGGSDTQYF
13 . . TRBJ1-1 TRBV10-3 TGTGCCATCAGTGAAGGGTCCAACACTGAAGCTTTCTTT CAISEGSNTEAFF
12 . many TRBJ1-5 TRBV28 TGTGCCAGCACCGCCCTGGGACAGCCCCAGCATTTT CASTALGQPQHF
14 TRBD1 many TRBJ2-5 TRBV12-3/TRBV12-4 TGTGCCAGCAGTTCCGGACAGGGCCAAGAGACCCAGTACTTC CASSSGQGQETQYF
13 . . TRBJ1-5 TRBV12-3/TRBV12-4 TGTGCCAGCAGTCAGGACGGGCATCAGCCCCAGCATTTT CASSQDGHQPQHF
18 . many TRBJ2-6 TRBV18 TGTGCCAGCTCACCACCGGGGCAGACCATCTCTGGGGCCAACGTCCTGACTTTC CASSPPGQTISGANVLTF
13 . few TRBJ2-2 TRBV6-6 TGTGCCACCAAAGGGGGGAAGGCCGGGGAGCTGTTTTTT CATKGGKAGELFF
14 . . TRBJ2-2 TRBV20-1 TGCAGTGCTAGAGATTCCCGCAACACCGGGGAGCTGTTTTTT CSARDSRNTGELFF
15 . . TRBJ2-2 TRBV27 TGTGCCAGCAGTTTCCTGAACACGAACACCGGGGAGCTGTTTTTT CASSFLNTNTGELFF
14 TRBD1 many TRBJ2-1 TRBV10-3 TGTGCCGTCAGGGGGACAGGGATTTCCAATGAGCAGTTCTTC CAVRGTGISNEQFF
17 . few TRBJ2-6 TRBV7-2 TGTGCCAGCAGCTTAATTTCCGGAGGCTCTGGGGCCAACGTCCTGACTTTC CASSLISGGSGANVLTF
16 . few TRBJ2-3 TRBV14 TGTGCCAGCAGCCTTAAATTCGGGGCTAGCACAGATACGCAGTATTTT CASSLKFGASTDTQYF
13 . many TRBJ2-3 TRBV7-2 TGTGCCAGCAACCTGGGGGTCTCAGATACGCAGTATTTT CASNLGVSDTQYF
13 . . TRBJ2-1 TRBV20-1 TGCAGTGTTAGGCCCCCCCTTGACAATGAGCAGTTCTTC CSVRPPLDNEQFF
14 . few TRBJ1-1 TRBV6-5 TGTGCCAGCAGTGAGGGTCTTCTGGGCACTGAAGCTTTCTTT CASSEGLLGTEAFF
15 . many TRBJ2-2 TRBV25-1 TGTGCCAGCAGTGTGGGGAATTGGAACGGCGGGGAGCTGTTTTTT CASSVGNWNGGELFF
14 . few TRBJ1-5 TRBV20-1 TGCAGTGCTAGAGATCGATCCTTCAATCAGCCCCAGCATTTT CSARDRSFNQPQHF
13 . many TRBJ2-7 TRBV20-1 TGCAGTGCTAGAGATGGTCAGTCCTACGAGCAGTACTTC CSARDGQSYEQYF
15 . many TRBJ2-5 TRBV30 TGTGCCTGGAGGGGTTCCATTTCCGGGCAAGAGACCCAGTACTTC CAWRGSISGQETQYF
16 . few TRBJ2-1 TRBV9 TGTGCCAGCAGCGAGGTCCCCTCGGGAAAATACAATGAGCAGTTCTTC CASSEVPSGKYNEQFF
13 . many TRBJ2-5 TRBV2 TGTGCCAGCAGTGGGGTAGCACCGGAGACCCAGTACTTC CASSGVAPETQYF
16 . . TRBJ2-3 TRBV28 TGTGCCAGCTACCCGCCGAACTGGGATAACACAGATACGCAGTATTTT CASYPPNWDNTDTQYF
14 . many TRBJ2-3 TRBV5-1 TGCGCCAGCAGCTTGGGTAGAGGCACAGATACGCAGTATTTT CASSLGRGTDTQYF
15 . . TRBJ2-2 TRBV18 TGTGCCAGCTCACCACCGCGGAAAAACACCGGGGAGCTGTTTTTT CASSPPRKNTGELFF
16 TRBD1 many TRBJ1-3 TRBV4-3 TGCGCCAGCAGCCAAGATCAGGGGGAGGCGGGAAACACCATATATTTT CASSQDQGEAGNTIYF
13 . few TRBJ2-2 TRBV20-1 TGCAGTGCTGTTGCCCGGAACACCGGGGAGCTGTTTTTT CSAVARNTGELFF
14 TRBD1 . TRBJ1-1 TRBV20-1 TGCAGTGCTAGGGACAGGGGACTTAACACTGAAGCTTTCTTT CSARDRGLNTEAFF
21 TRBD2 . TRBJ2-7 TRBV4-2 TGTGCCAGCAGCCCACATTCCGGGACTAGCGGGGGGGCAGCCCTGGGATACGAGCAGTACTTC CASSPHSGTSGGAALGYEQYF